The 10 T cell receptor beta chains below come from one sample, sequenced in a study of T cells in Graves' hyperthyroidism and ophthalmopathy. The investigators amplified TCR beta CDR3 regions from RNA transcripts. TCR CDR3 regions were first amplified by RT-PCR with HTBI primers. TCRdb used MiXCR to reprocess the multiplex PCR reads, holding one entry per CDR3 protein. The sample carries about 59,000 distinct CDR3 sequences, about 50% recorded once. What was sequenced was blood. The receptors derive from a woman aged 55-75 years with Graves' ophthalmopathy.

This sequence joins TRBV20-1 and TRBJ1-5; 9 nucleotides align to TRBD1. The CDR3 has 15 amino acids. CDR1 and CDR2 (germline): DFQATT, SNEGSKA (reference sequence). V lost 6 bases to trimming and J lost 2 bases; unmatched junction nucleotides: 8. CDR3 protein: CSAMETGGGNQPQHF. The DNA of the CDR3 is TGCAGTGCAATGGAGACAGGGGGAGGCAATCAGCCCCAGCATTTT.

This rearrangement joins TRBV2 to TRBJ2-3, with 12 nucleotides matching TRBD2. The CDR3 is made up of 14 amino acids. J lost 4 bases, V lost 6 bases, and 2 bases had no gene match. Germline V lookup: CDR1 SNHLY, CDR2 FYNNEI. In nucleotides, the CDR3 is TGTGCCAGCAGGACTAGCGGGAGACCAGATACGCAGTATTTT. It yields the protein CASRTSGRPDTQYF. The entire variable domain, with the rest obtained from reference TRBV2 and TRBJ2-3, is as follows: EPEVTQTPSHQVTQMGQEVILRCVPISNHLYFYWYRQILGQKVEFLVSFYNNEISEKSEIFDDQFSVERPDGSNFTLKIRSTKLEDSAMYFCASRTSGRPDTQYFGPGTRLTVL.

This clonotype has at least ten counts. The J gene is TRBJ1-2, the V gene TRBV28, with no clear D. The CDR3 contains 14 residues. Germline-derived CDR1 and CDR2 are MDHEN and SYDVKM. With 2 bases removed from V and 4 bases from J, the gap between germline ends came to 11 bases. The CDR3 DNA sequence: TGTGCCAGCAGTTTAAGGGAGGGCCTCTATGGCTACACCTTC. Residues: CASSLREGLYGYTF.

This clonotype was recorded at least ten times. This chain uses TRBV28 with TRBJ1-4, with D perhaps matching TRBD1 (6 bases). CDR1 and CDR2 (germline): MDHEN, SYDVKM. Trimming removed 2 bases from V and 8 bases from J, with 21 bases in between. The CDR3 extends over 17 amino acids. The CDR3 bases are TGTGCCAGCAGTTTACAGGACAGCTCCTCGGGATACGAAAAACTGTTTTTT. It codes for CASSLQDSSSGYEKLFF. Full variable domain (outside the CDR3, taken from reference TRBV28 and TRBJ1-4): DVKVTQSSRYLVKRTGEKVFLECVQDMDHENMFWYRQDPGLGLRLIYFSYDVKMKEKGDIPEGYSVSREKKERFSLILESASTNQTSMYLCASSLQDSSSGYEKLFFGSGTQLSVL.

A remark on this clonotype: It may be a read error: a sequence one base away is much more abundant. This chain's CDR3 is CASSFGAENAEAFF. The CDR3 region has the DNA TGTGCCAGCAGTTTCGGGGCAGAGAACGCTGAAGCTTTCTTT. The chain couples TRBV27 to TRBJ1-1; possibly TRBD1 for D (5 bases). This CDR3 is 14 amino acids long. Germline V gene lookup returns CDR1 MNHEY and CDR2 SMNVEV (reference sequence).

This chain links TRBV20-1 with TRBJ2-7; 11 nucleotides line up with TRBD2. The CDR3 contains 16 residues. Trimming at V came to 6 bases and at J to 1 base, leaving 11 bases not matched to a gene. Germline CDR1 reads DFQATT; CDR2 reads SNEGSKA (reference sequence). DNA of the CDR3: TGCAGTGCCGTTATTAGCGGGAGGGGATCTTCCTACGAGCAGTACTTC. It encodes CSAVISGRGSSYEQYF.

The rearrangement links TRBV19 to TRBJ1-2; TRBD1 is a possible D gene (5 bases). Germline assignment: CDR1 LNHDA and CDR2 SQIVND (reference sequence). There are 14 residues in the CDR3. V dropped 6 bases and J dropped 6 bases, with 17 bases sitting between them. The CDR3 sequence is CASSRGSIVHGYTF. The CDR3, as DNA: TGTGCCAGTAGCCGGGGGAGTATCGTGCATGGCTACACCTTC.

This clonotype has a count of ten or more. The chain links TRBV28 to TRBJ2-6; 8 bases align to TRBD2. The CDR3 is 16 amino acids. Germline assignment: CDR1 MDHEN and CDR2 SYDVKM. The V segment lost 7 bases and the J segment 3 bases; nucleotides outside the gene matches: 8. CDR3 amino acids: CASTPGGGSGANVLTF. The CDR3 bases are TGTGCCAGCACCCCCGGCGGGGGGAGTGGGGCCAACGTCCTGACTTTC.

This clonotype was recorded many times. The CDR3 loop is CASSLVGGPEDTQYF. The DNA for the CDR3 is TGTGCCAGCAGCTTAGTGGGGGGGCCAGAGGATACGCAGTATTTT. The chain couples TRBV13 to TRBJ2-3; D may be TRBD2 (7 bases). CDR1 and CDR2 from the germline V gene are PRHDT and FYEKMQ (reference sequence). V lost 1 base, J lost 6 bases, and 14 bases lay in between. The CDR3 extends over 15 amino acids. Complete variable domain (other parts from reference TRBV13 and TRBJ2-3): AAGVIQSPRHLIKEKRETATLKCYPIPRHDTVYWYQQGPGQDPQFLISFYEKMQSDKGSIPDRFSAQQFSDYHSELNMSSLELGDSALYFCASSLVGGPEDTQYFGPGTRLTVL.

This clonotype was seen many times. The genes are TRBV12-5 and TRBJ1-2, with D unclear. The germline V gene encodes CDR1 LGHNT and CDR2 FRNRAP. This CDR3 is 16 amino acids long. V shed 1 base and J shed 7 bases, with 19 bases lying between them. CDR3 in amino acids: CASGLAPGEAPSGYTF. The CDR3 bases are TGTGCTAGTGGTTTGGCCCCCGGGGAGGCCCCTAGTGGCTACACCTTC.